This TCR beta chain is from a study of patients and donors after allogeneic stem cell transplantation. V dropped 5 bases and J dropped 4 bases, with 20 bases sitting between them. Germline V lookup: CDR1 SGHAT, CDR2 FQNNGV. This CDR3 contains 16 residues. Each CDR3 protein gets one entry after TCRdb re-called the RT-PCR reads with MiXCR. The data hold fewer than 20,000 distinct CDR3 sequences, with under 35% observed a single time. The sample taken for sequencing was blood, either unsorted or a sorted T cell fraction (not recorded which). The TCR sequence derives from a human donor who was either an allogeneic HSCT recipient or a stem cell or donor lymphocyte infusion donor (not recorded which). It is not recorded whose cells these are; they may come from a transplant donor. This rearrangement joins TRBV11-2 to TRBJ1-2; no clear D. This CDR3 is CASSPVGASRPYGYTF. The CDR3, as DNA: TGTGCCAGCAGCCCGGTGGGTGCTTCCAGGCCCTATGGCTACACCTTC.